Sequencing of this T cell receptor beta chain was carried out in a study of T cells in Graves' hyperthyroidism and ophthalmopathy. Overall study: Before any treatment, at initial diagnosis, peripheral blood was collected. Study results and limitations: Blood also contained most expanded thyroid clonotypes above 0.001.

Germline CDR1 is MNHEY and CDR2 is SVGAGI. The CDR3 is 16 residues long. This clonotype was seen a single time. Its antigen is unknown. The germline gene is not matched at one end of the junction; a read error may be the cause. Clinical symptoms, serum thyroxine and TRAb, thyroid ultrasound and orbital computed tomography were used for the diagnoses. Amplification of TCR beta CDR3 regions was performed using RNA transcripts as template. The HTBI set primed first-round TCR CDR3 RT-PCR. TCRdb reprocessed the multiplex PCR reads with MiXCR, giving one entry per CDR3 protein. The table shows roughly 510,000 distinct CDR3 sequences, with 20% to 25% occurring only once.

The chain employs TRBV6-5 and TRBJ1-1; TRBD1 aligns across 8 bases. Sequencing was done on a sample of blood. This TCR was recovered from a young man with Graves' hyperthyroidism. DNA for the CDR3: TGTGCCAGCAGTTACGGAGGGACAGGACTTCACACTGAAGCCTTCTTT. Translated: CASSYGGTGLHTEAFF.